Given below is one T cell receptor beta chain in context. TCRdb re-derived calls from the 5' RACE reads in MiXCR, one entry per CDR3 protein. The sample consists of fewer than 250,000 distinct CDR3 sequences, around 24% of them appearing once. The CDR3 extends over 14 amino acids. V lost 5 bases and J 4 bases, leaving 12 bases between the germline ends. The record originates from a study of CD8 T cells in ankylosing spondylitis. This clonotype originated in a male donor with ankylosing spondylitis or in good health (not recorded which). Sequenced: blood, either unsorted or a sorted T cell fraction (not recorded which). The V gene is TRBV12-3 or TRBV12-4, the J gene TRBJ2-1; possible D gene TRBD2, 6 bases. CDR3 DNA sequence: TGTGCCAGCAGTCTTATAGCGGTATACAATGAGCAGTTCTTC. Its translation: CASSLIAVYNEQFF.